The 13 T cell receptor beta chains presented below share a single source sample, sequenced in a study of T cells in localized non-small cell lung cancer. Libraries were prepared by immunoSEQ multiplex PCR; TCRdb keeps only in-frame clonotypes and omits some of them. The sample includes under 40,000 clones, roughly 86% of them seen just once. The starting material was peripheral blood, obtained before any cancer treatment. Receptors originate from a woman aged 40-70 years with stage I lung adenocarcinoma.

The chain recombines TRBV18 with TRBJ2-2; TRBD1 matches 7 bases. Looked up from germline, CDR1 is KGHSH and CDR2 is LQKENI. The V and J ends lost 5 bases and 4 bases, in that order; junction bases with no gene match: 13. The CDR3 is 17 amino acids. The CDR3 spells CASSSGGNSGPTGELFF. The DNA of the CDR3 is TGTGCCAGCTCATCAGGGGGAAATTCAGGGCCCACCGGGGAGCTGTTTTTT.

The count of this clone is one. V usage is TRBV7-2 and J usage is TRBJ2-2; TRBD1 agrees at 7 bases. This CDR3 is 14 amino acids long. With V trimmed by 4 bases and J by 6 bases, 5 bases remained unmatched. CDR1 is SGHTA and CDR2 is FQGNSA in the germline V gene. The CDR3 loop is CASSSRQGPGELFF. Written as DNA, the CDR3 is TGTGCCAGCAGCTCTAGACAGGGACCCGGGGAGCTGTTTTTT.

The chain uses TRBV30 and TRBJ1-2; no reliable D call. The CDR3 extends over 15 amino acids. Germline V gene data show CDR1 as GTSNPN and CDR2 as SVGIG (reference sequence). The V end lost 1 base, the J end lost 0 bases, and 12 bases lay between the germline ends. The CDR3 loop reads CAWSGQPKANYGYTF. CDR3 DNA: TGTGCCTGGAGTGGCCAACCCAAAGCTAACTATGGCTACACCTTC.

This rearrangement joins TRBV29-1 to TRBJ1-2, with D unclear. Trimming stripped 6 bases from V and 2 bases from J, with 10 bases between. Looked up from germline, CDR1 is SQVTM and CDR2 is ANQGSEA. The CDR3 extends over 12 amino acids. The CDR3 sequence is CSVVHGNYGYTF. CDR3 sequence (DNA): TGCAGCGTCGTACATGGAAACTATGGCTACACCTTC.

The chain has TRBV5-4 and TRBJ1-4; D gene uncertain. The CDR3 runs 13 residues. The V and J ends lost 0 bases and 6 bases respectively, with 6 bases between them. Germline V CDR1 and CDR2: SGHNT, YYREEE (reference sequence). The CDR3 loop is CASSLGQDEKLFF. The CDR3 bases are TGTGCCAGCAGCTTGGGCCAGGATGAAAAACTGTTTTTT.

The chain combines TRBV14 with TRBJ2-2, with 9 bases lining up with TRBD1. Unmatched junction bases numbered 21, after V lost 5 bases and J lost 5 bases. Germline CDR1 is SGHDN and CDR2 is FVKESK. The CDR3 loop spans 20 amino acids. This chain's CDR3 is CASSYSLGTGKQVWTGELFF. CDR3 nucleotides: TGTGCCAGCAGCTACTCCCTTGGGACAGGGAAGCAAGTGTGGACCGGGGAGCTGTTTTTT.

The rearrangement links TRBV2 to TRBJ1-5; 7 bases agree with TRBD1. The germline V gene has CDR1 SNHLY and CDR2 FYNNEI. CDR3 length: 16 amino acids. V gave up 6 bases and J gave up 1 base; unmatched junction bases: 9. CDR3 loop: CASSAPTGTSNQPQHF. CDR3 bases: TGTGCCAGCAGCGCCCCGACAGGGACAAGCAATCAGCCCCAGCATTTT.

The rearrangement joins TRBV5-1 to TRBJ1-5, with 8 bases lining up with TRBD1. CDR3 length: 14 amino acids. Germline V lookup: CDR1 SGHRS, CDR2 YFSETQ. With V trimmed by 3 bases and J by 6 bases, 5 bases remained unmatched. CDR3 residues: CASSSGTGGQPQHF. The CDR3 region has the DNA TGCGCCAGCAGCTCAGGGACAGGTGGTCAGCCCCAGCATTTT.

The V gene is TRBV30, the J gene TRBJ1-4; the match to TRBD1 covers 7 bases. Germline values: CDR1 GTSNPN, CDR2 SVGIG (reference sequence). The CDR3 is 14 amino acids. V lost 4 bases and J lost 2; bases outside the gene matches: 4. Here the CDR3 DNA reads TGTGCCTGGATTGCACAGGGGACTAATGAAAAACTGTTTTTT. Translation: CAWIAQGTNEKLFF.

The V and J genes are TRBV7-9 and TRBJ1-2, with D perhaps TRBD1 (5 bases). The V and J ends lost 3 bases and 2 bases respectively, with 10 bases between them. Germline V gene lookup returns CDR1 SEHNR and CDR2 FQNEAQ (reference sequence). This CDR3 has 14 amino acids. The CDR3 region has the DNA TGTGCCAGCAGCTTCCTTCAGGGAAACTATGGCTACACCTTC. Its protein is CASSFLQGNYGYTF.

The CDR3 region has the DNA TGCGCCAGCATGACTGGGGTAGTCCTGAGAGGGAACACCGGGGAGCTGTTTTTT. It encodes CASMTGVVLRGNTGELFF. The J gene is TRBJ2-2, the V gene TRBV5-1; D unclear. The CDR3 length is 18 residues. V was clipped by 6 bases and J by 1 base, with 22 bases between them. The V gene's germline CDR1 is SGHRS and CDR2 YFSETQ.

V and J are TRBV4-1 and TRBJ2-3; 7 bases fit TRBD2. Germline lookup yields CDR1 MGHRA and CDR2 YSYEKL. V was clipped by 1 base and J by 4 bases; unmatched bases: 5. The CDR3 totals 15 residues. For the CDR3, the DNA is TGCGCCAGCAGCCAAGTTGGGGAGGGTTCAGATACGCAGTATTTT. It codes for CASSQVGEGSDTQYF.

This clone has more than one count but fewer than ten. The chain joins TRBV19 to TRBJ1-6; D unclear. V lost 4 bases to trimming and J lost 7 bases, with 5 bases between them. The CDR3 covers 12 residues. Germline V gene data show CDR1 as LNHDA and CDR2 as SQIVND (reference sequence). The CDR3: CASSTQNSPLHF. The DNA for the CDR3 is TGTGCCAGTAGTACGCAAAATTCACCCCTCCACTTT.